Here is one TCR beta chain with its context. The data originate from a study of T cell changes during pregnancy in multiple sclerosis. Trimming cost V 4 bases and J 4 bases, with 4 bases left between them. The CDR3 length is 12 residues. CDR1 and CDR2 from the germline V gene are LGHNA and YNFKEQ. Clones were sequenced by immunoSEQ multiplex PCR, and TCRdb holds only the in-frame ones, with some missing. The sample records 100,000 or so clones, about nine tenths being singletons. Sample: peripheral blood, taken after pregnancy. The gene calls are TRBV4-2 and TRBJ1-4; D remains ambiguous. This receptor was identified in a female donor with multiple sclerosis, enrolled in a pregnancy study. CDR3 sequence: CASSRHNEKLFF. Written as DNA, the CDR3 is TGTGCCAGCAGCCGTCATAATGAAAAACTGTTTTTT.